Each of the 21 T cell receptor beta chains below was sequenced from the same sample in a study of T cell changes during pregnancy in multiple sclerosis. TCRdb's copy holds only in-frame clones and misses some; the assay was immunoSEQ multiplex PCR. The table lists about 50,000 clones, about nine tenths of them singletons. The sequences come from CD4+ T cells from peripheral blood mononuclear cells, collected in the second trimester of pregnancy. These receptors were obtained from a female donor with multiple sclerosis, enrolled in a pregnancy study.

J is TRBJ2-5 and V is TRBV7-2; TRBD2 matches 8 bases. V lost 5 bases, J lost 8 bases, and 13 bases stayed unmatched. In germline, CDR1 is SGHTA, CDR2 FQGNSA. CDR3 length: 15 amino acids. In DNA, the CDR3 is TGTGCCAGCAGCCCCCGCGAGAGCGGGGGAAGCACCCAGTACTTC. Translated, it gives CASSPRESGGSTQYF.

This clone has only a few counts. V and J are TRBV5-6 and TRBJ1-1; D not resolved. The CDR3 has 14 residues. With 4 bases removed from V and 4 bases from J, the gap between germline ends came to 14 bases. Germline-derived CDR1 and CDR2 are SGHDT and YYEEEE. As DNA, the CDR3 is TGTGCCAGCAGCCCCTCTCCAACGGGCACTGAAGCTTTCTTT. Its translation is CASSPSPTGTEAFF.

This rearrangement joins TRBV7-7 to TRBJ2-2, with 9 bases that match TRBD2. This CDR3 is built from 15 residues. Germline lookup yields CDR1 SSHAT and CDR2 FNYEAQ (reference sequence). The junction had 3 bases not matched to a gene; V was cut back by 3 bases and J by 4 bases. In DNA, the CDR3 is TGTGCCAGCAGCTTGTCTAGCGGGGCCACCGGGGAGCTGTTTTTT. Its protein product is CASSLSSGATGELFF.

CDR3 DNA sequence: TGTGCCAGCAGTTCCATCGGGGAGCTGTTTTTT. Its protein is CASSSIGELFF. The rearrangement links TRBV27 to TRBJ2-2; D gene unclear. The V gene's germline CDR1 is MNHEY and CDR2 SMNVEV (reference sequence). The CDR3 is 11 residues long. V was shortened by 4 bases and J by 7 bases, with 4 bases between the two germline ends.

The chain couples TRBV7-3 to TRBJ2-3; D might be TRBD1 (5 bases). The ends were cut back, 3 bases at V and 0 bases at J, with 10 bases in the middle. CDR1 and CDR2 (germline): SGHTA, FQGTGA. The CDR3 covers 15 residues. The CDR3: CASSLEGASTDTQYF. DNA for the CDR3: TGTGCCAGCAGCTTGGAAGGGGCTAGCACAGATACGCAGTATTTT.

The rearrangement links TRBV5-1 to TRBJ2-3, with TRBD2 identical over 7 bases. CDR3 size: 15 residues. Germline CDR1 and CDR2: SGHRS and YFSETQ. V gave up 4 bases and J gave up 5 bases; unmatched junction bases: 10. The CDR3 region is CASSDPTGGEDTQYF. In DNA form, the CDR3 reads TGCGCCAGCAGCGATCCCACGGGGGGAGAAGATACGCAGTATTTT. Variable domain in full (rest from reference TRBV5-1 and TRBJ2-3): KAGVTQTPRYLIKTRGQQVTLSCSPISGHRSVSWYQQTPGQGLQFLFEYFSETQRNKGNFPGRFSGRQFSNSRSEMNVSTLELGDSALYLCASSDPTGGEDTQYFGPGTRLTVL.

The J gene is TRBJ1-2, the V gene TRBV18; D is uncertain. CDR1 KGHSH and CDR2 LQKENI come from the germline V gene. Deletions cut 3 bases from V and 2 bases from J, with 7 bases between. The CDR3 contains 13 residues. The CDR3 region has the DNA TGTGCCAGCTCACCGAAGGAGAACTATGGCTACACCTTC. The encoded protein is CASSPKENYGYTF.

The CDR3 DNA follows: TGTGCCAGCAGCTTGAATTTTAAGGGGTCCATGAACACTGAAGCTTTCTTT. This encodes CASSLNFKGSMNTEAFF. The chain carries TRBV5-6 and TRBJ1-1, with D possibly TRBD1 on 5 matching bases. Germline V CDR1 and CDR2: SGHDT, YYEEEE. V was trimmed by 1 base and J by 0 bases, leaving 16 bases between them. The CDR3 extends over 17 amino acids. The entire variable domain, with the rest obtained from reference TRBV5-6 and TRBJ1-1, is as follows: DAGVTQSPTHLIKTRGQQVTLRCSPKSGHDTVSWYQQALGQGPQFIFQYYEEEERQRGNFPDRFSGHQFPNYSSELNVNALLLGDSALYLCASSLNFKGSMNTEAFFGQGTRLTVV.

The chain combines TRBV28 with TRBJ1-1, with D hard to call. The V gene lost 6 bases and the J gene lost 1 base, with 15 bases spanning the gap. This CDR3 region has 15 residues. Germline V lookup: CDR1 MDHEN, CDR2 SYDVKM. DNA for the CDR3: TGTGCCAGCAGCCGCCTGAAAGCAGGGAACACTGAAGCTTTCTTT. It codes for CASSRLKAGNTEAFF.

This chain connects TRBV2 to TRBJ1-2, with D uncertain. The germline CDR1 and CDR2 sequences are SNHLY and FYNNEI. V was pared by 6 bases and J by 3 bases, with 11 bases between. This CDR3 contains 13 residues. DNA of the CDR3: TGTGCCAGCAGGGAGGCCACCGACTATGGCTACACCTTC. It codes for CASREATDYGYTF.

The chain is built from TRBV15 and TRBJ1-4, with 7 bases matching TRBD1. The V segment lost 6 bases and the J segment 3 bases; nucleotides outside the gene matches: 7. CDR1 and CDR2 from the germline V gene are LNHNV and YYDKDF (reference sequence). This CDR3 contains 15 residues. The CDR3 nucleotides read TGTGCCACCAGACTAGGACAGGCCCCTAATGAAAAACTGTTTTTT. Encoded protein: CATRLGQAPNEKLFF.

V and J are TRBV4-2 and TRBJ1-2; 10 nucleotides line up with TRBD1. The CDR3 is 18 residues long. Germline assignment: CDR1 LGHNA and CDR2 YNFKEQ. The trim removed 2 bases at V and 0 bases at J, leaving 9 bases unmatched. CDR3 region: CASSQRRGTGVANYGYTF. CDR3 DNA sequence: TGTGCCAGCAGCCAAAGGAGGGGGACAGGGGTTGCTAACTATGGCTACACCTTC.

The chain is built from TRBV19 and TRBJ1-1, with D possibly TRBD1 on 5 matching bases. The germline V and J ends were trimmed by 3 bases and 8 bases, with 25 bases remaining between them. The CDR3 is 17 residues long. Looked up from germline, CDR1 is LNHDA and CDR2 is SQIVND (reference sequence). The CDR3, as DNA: TGTGCCAGTAGTATGGGGGGGGAGCGGGCCTATGCGGGGGAAGCTTTCTTT. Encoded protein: CASSMGGERAYAGEAFF. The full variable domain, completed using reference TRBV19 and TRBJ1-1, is DGGITQSPKYLFRKEGQNVTLSCEQNLNHDAMYWYRQDPGQGLRLIYYSQIVNDFQKGDIAEGYSVSREKKESFPLTVTSAQKNPTAFYLCASSMGGERAYAGEAFFGQGTRLTVV.

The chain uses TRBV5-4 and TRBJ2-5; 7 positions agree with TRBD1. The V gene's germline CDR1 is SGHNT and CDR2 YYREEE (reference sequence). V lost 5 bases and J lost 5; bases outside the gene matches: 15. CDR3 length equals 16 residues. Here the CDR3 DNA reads TGTGCCAGCAGTGTTTCGACAGGGAAATTTTCGGAGACCCAGTACTTC. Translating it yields CASSVSTGKFSETQYF. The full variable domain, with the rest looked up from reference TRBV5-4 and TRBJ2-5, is ETGVTQSPTHLIKTRGQQVTLRCSSQSGHNTVSWYQQALGQGPQFIFQYYREEENGRGNFPPRFSGLQFPNYSSELNVNALELDDSALYLCASSVSTGKFSETQYFGPGTRLLVL.

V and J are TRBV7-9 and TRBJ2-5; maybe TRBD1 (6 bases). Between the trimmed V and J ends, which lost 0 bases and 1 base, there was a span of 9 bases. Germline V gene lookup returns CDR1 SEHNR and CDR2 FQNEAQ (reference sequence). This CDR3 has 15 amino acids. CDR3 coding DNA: TGTGCCAGCAGCTTAGCCAACAGGGCCCAAGAGACCCAGTACTTC. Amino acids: CASSLANRAQETQYF.

CDR3 nucleotide sequence: TGTGCCAGTAATGATGACAGGGTACGGGGCACTGAAGCTTTCTTT. It codes for CASNDDRVRGTEAFF. The chain employs TRBV19 and TRBJ1-1, with TRBD1 identical over 7 bases. Germline CDR1 LNHDA, CDR2 SQIVND (reference sequence). The junction had 12 bases not matched to a gene; V was cut back by 7 bases and J by 4 bases. The CDR3 loop spans 15 amino acids.

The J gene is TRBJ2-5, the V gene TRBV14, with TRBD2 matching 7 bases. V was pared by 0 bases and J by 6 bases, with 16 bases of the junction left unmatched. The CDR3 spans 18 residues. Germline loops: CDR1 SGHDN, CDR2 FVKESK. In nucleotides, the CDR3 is TGTGCCAGCAGCCAAGACGTGGGAGGGAGACAACTCTATCAGACCCAGTACTTC. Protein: CASSQDVGGRQLYQTQYF.

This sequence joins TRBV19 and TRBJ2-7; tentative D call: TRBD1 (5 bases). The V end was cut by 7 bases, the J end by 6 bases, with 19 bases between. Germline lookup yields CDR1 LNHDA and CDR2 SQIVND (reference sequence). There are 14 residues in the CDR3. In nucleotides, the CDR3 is TGTGCCAGTACCGCCAAGGGGCTTACGCGCGAGCAGTACTTC. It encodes CASTAKGLTREQYF. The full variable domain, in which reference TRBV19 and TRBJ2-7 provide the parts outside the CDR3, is DGGITQSPKYLFRKEGQNVTLSCEQNLNHDAMYWYRQDPGQGLRLIYYSQIVNDFQKGDIAEGYSVSREKKESFPLTVTSAQKNPTAFYLCASTAKGLTREQYFGPGTRLTVT.

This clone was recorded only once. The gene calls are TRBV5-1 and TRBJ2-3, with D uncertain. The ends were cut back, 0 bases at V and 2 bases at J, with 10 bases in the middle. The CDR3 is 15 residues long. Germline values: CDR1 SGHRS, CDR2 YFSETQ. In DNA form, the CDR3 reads TGCGCCAGCAGCTTGGTTGCGGCATACACAGATACGCAGTATTTT. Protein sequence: CASSLVAAYTDTQYF.

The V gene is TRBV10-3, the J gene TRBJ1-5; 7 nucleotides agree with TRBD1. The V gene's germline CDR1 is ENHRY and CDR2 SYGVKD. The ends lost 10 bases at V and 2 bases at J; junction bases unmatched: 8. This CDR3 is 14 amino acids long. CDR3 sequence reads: CATRQGLGNQPQHF. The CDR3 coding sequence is TGTGCCACCCGACAGGGATTAGGCAATCAGCCCCAGCATTTT.

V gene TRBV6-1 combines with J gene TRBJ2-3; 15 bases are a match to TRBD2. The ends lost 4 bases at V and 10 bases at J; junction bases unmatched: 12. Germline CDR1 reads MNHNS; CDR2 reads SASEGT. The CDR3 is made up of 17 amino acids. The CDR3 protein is CASSVPGLAGGWWSQYF. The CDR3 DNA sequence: TGTGCCAGCAGTGTCCCGGGACTAGCGGGGGGTTGGTGGTCGCAGTATTTT.